The clone carrying this TCR beta chain has at least ten counts. Its cognate antigen is unknown. The data were taken from a study of spatial heterogeneity in lung cancer. As for the study in general: The study consistently detected more beta-chain than alpha-chain sequences.

TCRdb redid the calling of the 5' RACE reads with MiXCR, one entry per CDR3 protein. This sample carries under 30,000 distinct CDR3 sequences, 4% to 5% of them seen once, and the ten largest clones take around 5.5%. Whole-study findings and limits: Tumor TCRs that were ubiquitous and expanded showed up in blood more at resection than follow-up.

Time point here: sample taken at primary tumor resection. The J segment lost 6 bases and the V segment lost 0 bases, leaving 4 bases of the junction unmatched. CDR3 length equals 14 residues. CDR1 is SGHRS and CDR2 is YFSETQ in the germline V gene. The sequence was collected from a male donor with early-stage non-small cell lung cancer. The sequences come from PBMCs, collected at surgery. V gene TRBV5-1 combines with J gene TRBJ1-2, with 8 bases fitting TRBD1. The CDR3 loop is CASSLGDRIHGYTF. The CDR3 DNA follows: TGCGCCAGCAGCTTGGGGGACAGGATCCATGGCTACACCTTC.